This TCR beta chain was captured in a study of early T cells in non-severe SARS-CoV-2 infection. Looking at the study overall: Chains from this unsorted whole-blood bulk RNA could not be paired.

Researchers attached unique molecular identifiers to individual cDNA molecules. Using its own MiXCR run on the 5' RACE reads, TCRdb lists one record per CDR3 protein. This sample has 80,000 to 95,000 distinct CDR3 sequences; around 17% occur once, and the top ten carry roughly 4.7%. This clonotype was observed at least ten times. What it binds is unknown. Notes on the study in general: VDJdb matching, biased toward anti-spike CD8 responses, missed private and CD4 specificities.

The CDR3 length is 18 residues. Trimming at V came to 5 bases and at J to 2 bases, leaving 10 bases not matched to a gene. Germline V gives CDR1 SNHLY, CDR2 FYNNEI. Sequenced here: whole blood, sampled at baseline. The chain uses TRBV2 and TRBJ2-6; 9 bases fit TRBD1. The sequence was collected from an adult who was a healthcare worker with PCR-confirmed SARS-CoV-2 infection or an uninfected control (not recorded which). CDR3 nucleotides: TGTGCCAGCAGTCCCACCGGGACAGGGTATGCTGGGGCCAACGTCCTGACTTTC. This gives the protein CASSPTGTGYAGANVLTF.